This TCR beta chain came from a study of shared clonotypes between healthy human individuals. The CDR3 is made up of 16 amino acids. The V gene's germline CDR1 is KGHSH and CDR2 LQKENI. V was clipped by 3 bases and J by 0 bases, with 11 bases between them. CD4+ cells were split into CD45RA+ naive and CD45RA-negative memory subsets. General study findings and limits: Large depth notwithstanding, sorted-subset sequencing proved incomplete by rarefaction. Some naive CD4 clonotypes, around 4.7%, turned up in common across several donors. Sequencing depth was expected to affect clonotype sharing among donors.

Sequencing was performed with immunoSEQ multiplex PCR; in TCRdb, only in-frame clones are kept and a portion is missing. The profile shows approximately 640,000 clones, about two thirds of them singletons. This clone was detected many times. What it recognizes is unknown. Material: memory CD4+ T cells sorted from blood. Subset specified: CD45RA-negative fraction. The gene calls are TRBV18 and TRBJ2-2; D is ambiguous. The sequence came from a woman aged 30 to 39 in good health. The CDR3 sequence: CASSPVAEANTGELFF. The CDR3 nucleotides are TGTGCCAGCTCACCCGTAGCAGAGGCGAACACCGGGGAGCTGTTTTTT.